This note documents a single T cell receptor beta chain sequence. The entry originates in a study of blood T cell repertoires in COVID-19. About the research overall: The United States, Italy and Spain supplied acute and convalescent COVID-19 samples. In each case, the material was cDNA or gDNA derived from T cells, B-cell-depleted T cells, or PBMCs.

As originally analysed: Amplification with reference gene primers provided the estimates of nucleated cell counts. Here immunoSEQ multiplex PCR was the method, and the copy in TCRdb shows in-frame clones only, minus some. The V and J calls and clone size are taken from that table; D and trimming were inferred from the DNA. The sample has 85,000 to 90,000 clones; approximately 85% are singletons. The CDR3 is 15 amino acids. The V and J ends lost 5 bases and 5 bases, in that order; junction bases with no gene match: 7. Germline CDR1 and CDR2: SEHNR and FQNEAQ (reference sequence). The clonotype originates from a human donor in a cohort sampled during active COVID-19. The chain joins TRBV7-9 to TRBJ2-5, with TRBD2 matching over 11 bases. The sample was peripheral blood. This chain's CDR3 is CASSLSGRAKETQYF. In DNA, the CDR3 is TGTGCCAGCAGCCTTAGCGGGAGGGCAAAGGAGACCCAGTACTTC.